These 26 T cell receptor beta chains originate from one sample sequenced in a study of OX40 agonist ivuxolimab in advanced cancers. Data came from immunoSEQ multiplex PCR; TCRdb stores just in-frame clones and leaves some out. Of 35,000 to 40,000 clones in the sample, more than 85% were seen once. Sequences were derived from CD4+ or CD8+ T cells sorted from blood, sampled in a trial of the OX40 agonist ivuxolimab. The receptors shown here come from an adult with an advanced solid tumor such as melanoma, head and neck, liver or kidney cancer.

The chain couples TRBV7-8 to TRBJ2-3; D gene uncertain. Between the trimmed V and J ends, which lost 5 bases and 9 bases, there was a span of 12 bases. The CDR3 has 12 amino acids. Germline lookup yields CDR1 SGHVS and CDR2 FQNEAQ. In DNA form, the CDR3 reads TGTGCCAGCAGCCGGCCAGTTGGGACGCAGTATTTT. Translation gives CASSRPVGTQYF.

The genes are TRBV19 and TRBJ1-5, with unresolved D. CDR3 length: 15 residues. Trimming pared 3 bases from V and 4 bases from J, leaving 13 bases between. Germline CDR1 and CDR2: LNHDA and SQIVND (reference sequence). The CDR3 DNA follows: TGTGCCAGTAGTATGGAGAGCAGCAGAAATCAGCCCCAGCATTTT. It translates to CASSMESSRNQPQHF.

This clone was detected only once. This chain connects TRBV27 to TRBJ1-6; D is undetermined. The CDR3 spans 15 residues. CDR1 MNHEY and CDR2 SMNVEV come from the germline V gene (reference sequence). The V end lost 1 base, the J end lost 7 bases, and 11 bases lay between the germline ends. The CDR3 reads CASSLFTDGNSPLHF. The CDR3 DNA reads as TGTGCCAGCAGTTTATTCACAGATGGGAATTCACCCCTCCACTTT.

In DNA form, the CDR3 reads TGTGCCAGCAGCGCTTGGGGGGTGGGTGAAGCTTTCTTT. It specifies CASSAWGVGEAFF. The chain couples TRBV9 to TRBJ1-1, with D maybe TRBD1 (5 bases). Germline V CDR1 and CDR2: SGDLS, YYNGEE. This CDR3 comprises 13 residues. The V gene lost 3 bases and the J gene lost 7 bases, with 13 bases spanning the gap.

This clone was seen only once. DNA of the CDR3: TGTGCCAGCAGCTCAAGCCGACAGGGGGTCTACGAGCAGTACTTC. Translation: CASSSSRQGVYEQYF. The rearrangement links TRBV7-9 to TRBJ2-7; TRBD1 aligns across 9 bases. The J segment lost 3 bases and the V segment lost 4 bases, leaving 7 bases of the junction unmatched. This CDR3 comprises 15 residues. The V gene's germline CDR1 is SEHNR and CDR2 FQNEAQ (reference sequence).

J is TRBJ2-3 and V is TRBV11-2; no definite D call. V lost 7 bases and J 0 bases, leaving 20 bases between the germline ends. Germline loops: CDR1 SGHAT, CDR2 FQNNGV. The CDR3 consists of 17 residues. CDR3 nucleotides: TGTGCCAGCACGAGGAGCCCGGGCCCAACTAGCACAGATACGCAGTATTTT. Translation gives CASTRSPGPTSTDTQYF.

This chain links TRBV10-1 with TRBJ2-1; 9 bases match TRBD2. Trimming took 9 bases from V and 6 from J; bases not matched to a gene: 6. The CDR3 covers 13 residues. Germline V gene data show CDR1 as WNHNN and CDR2 as SYGVQD (reference sequence). CDR3 in DNA: TGCGCCAGTAGAGCTAGCGGGGTCAATGAGCAGTTCTTC. It is translated as CASRASGVNEQFF.

Regarding this clone: A junction boundary mismatches the germline segment, possibly from a read error. V usage is TRBV5-4 and J usage is TRBJ2-3; D might be TRBD1 or TRBD2, each matching 7 bases. This CDR3 comprises 16 residues. Per germline, CDR1 SGHNT and CDR2 YYREEE (reference sequence). This CDR3 reads CATSGTVLPSTDTQYF. The DNA for the CDR3 is TGTGCCACCAGCGGGACAGTACTACCTAGCACAGATACGCAGTATTTT.

This clone was picked up a small number of times. This chain connects TRBV19 to TRBJ2-5; maybe TRBD1 (5 bases). V was clipped by 5 bases and J by 5 bases, with 12 bases between them. This CDR3 region has 13 residues. Looked up from germline, CDR1 is LNHDA and CDR2 is SQIVND (reference sequence). CDR3 loop: CASSQGLQETQYF. The CDR3 bases are TGTGCCAGTAGTCAGGGTCTGCAGGAGACCCAGTACTTC.

V is TRBV11-2 and J is TRBJ1-1; a possible D gene is TRBD1 (6 bases). Germline lookup yields CDR1 SGHAT and CDR2 FQNNGV. The V gene lost 5 bases and the J gene lost 0 bases, with 16 bases spanning the gap. The CDR3 loop spans 16 amino acids. CDR3: CASSLFTGQMNTEAFF. The CDR3 coding sequence is TGTGCCAGCAGCCTATTTACGGGACAAATGAACACTGAAGCTTTCTTT.

The genes are TRBV19 and TRBJ1-1; tentative D call: TRBD1 (5 bases). Trimming removed 0 bases from V and 2 bases from J, with 13 bases in between. The CDR3 has 16 amino acids. Germline CDR1 reads LNHDA; CDR2 reads SQIVND (reference sequence). CDR3 coding DNA: TGTGCCAGTAGTATAGAGATGGGGGGAAGAAACACTGAAGCTTTCTTT. Amino acids: CASSIEMGGRNTEAFF.

The chain couples TRBV2 to TRBJ2-3; 9 bases are shared with TRBD1. Germline V gene sequence: CDR1 SNHLY, CDR2 FYNNEI. CDR3 length: 15 residues. J lost 2 bases, V lost 5 bases, and 5 bases had no gene match. CDR3 protein: CASSPGTGNTDTQYF. CDR3 bases: TGTGCCAGCAGTCCCGGGACAGGGAACACAGATACGCAGTATTTT.

This clone was seen a single time. The chain joins TRBV5-8 to TRBJ2-4, with 9 bases aligning to TRBD2. Germline V lookup: CDR1 SGHTS, CDR2 YDEGEE. The CDR3 consists of 16 residues. Trimming at V came to 4 bases and at J to 3 bases, leaving 8 bases not matched to a gene. The CDR3 nucleotides are TGTGCCAGCAGCCCCGTTCTAGCGGGGAACAAAAACATTCAGTACTTC. Translating it yields CASSPVLAGNKNIQYF.

This chain joins TRBV10-3 and TRBJ2-7; the D is unclear. Germline V lookup: CDR1 ENHRY, CDR2 SYGVKD. The CDR3 has 14 residues. Trimming shortened V by 1 base and J by 6 bases, and 13 bases separated the two germline ends. The CDR3, as DNA: TGTGCCATCAGTGAGTTGAACGGGCCGGCCGAGCAGTACTTC. Translated, it gives CAISELNGPAEQYF.

The J gene is TRBJ1-2, the V gene TRBV7-8, with TRBD1 matching 8 bases. The CDR3 consists of 14 residues. Germline V lookup: CDR1 SGHVS, CDR2 FQNEAQ. Unmatched junction bases numbered 8, after V lost 5 bases and J lost 6 bases. For the CDR3, the DNA is TGTGCCAGCAGCACCGGGACAGGCGAACATGGCTACACCTTC. Protein sequence: CASSTGTGEHGYTF.

The V gene is TRBV5-4, the J gene TRBJ1-3; maybe TRBD1 (5 bases). The germline V and J ends were trimmed by 4 bases and 7 bases, with 9 bases remaining between them. The CDR3 is 12 amino acids. CDR1 and CDR2 from the germline V gene are SGHNT and YYREEE (reference sequence). CDR3 DNA: TGTGCCAGCAGCGGGGACGGGAACACCATATATTTT. It encodes CASSGDGNTIYF.

The chain has TRBV7-9 and TRBJ2-3; D tentatively fits TRBD1 or TRBD2 (5 bases each). Trimming shortened V by 7 bases and J by 0 bases, and 11 bases separated the two germline ends. The germline CDR1 and CDR2 sequences are SEHNR and FQNEAQ (reference sequence). CDR3 length equals 14 residues. The chain's CDR3 is CASTLGDSTDTQYF. The DNA of the CDR3 is TGTGCCAGCACCCTAGGGGACAGCACAGATACGCAGTATTTT.

The J gene is TRBJ1-1, the V gene TRBV18; possibly TRBD1 for D (5 bases). The CDR3 contains 14 residues. In germline, CDR1 is KGHSH, CDR2 LQKENI. The V end lost 2 bases, the J end lost 1 base, and 8 bases lay between the germline ends. The CDR3 DNA is TGTGCCAGCTCACCAGGGACCGCGAACACTGAAGCTTTCTTT. Protein sequence: CASSPGTANTEAFF.

The chain combines TRBV11-3 with TRBJ1-2; no firm D call. Germline V gene lookup returns CDR1 SGHNT and CDR2 YENEEA. The ends were cut back, 0 bases at V and 8 bases at J, with 13 bases in the middle. The CDR3 sequence is 14 residues long. As DNA, the CDR3 is TGTGCCAGCAGCTTAGAGAAGAGTAGAGGGGGCTACACCTTC. Amino acids: CASSLEKSRGGYTF.

The rearrangement joins TRBV15 to TRBJ1-2; 7 bases line up with TRBD1. Trimming took 5 bases from V and 4 from J; bases not matched to a gene: 19. CDR1 and CDR2 from the germline V gene are LNHNV and YYDKDF (reference sequence). The CDR3 is 18 residues long. In DNA, the CDR3 is TGTGCCACCAGCGAAGACGTAGGGGGCCTCTTAAAACGCTATGGCTACACCTTC. It codes for CATSEDVGGLLKRYGYTF.

The chain couples TRBV6-5 to TRBJ1-2, with 9 nucleotides matching TRBD1. Germline V gene lookup returns CDR1 MNHEY and CDR2 SVGAGI. The CDR3 is 13 amino acids. The V segment lost 7 bases and the J segment 8 bases; nucleotides outside the gene matches: 8. CDR3 coding DNA: TGTGCCAGCATTGACGGACAGGGGAGAGGCTACACCTTC. It encodes CASIDGQGRGYTF.

The chain employs TRBV20-1 and TRBJ2-5; TRBD2 aligns across 9 bases. The germline V gene has CDR1 DFQATT and CDR2 SNEGSKA (reference sequence). V trimming: 3 bases; J trimming: 9 bases; junction bases outside the gene matches: 2. This CDR3 is built from 11 residues. CDR3 sequence: CSARTSGAQYF. CDR3 coding DNA: TGCAGTGCTAGGACTAGCGGAGCCCAGTACTTC.

J is TRBJ1-5 and V is TRBV28, with D possibly being TRBD1 (6 bases). The CDR3 is made up of 16 amino acids. Trimming shortened V by 3 bases and J by 3 bases, and 15 bases separated the two germline ends. Germline loops: CDR1 MDHEN, CDR2 SYDVKM. The CDR3 DNA reads as TGTGCCAGCAGTTTTACAGGGAATTTACCCAATCAGCCCCAGCATTTT. As protein: CASSFTGNLPNQPQHF.

The CDR3: CASSLGQGEGYTF. The CDR3, as DNA: TGTGCCAGCAGCTTGGGACAAGGGGAAGGCTACACCTTC. The chain recombines TRBV5-4 with TRBJ1-2; maybe TRBD1 (5 bases). CDR1 and CDR2 (germline): SGHNT, YYREEE (reference sequence). The CDR3 loop spans 13 amino acids. Trimming pared 0 bases from V and 8 bases from J, leaving 11 bases between. Full variable domain (missing parts from reference TRBV5-4 and TRBJ1-2): ETGVTQSPTHLIKTRGQQVTLRCSSQSGHNTVSWYQQALGQGPQFIFQYYREEENGRGNFPPRFSGLQFPNYSSELNVNALELDDSALYLCASSLGQGEGYTFGSGTRLTVV.

As for this clone: At the DNA level, this CDR3 is encoded by other sequences in the same sample as well. This sequence joins TRBV5-1 and TRBJ1-3; D is unresolved. V dropped 0 bases and J dropped 1 base, with 5 bases sitting between them. This CDR3 is built from 14 residues. Germline V gene data show CDR1 as SGHRS and CDR2 as YFSETQ. The DNA for the CDR3 is TGCGCCAGCAGCTTGGACAGTTCTGGAAACACCATATATTTT. It encodes CASSLDSSGNTIYF.

The chain recombines TRBV5-1 with TRBJ2-2, with 10 nucleotides matching TRBD2. CDR3 length: 16 amino acids. V gave up 0 bases and J gave up 4 bases; unmatched junction bases: 3. The germline gives CDR1 SGHRS, CDR2 YFSETQ. In nucleotides, the CDR3 is TGCGCCAGCAGCTTGGCAGCGGGGGGGGCCACCGGGGAGCTGTTTTTT. Encoded protein: CASSLAAGGATGELFF.